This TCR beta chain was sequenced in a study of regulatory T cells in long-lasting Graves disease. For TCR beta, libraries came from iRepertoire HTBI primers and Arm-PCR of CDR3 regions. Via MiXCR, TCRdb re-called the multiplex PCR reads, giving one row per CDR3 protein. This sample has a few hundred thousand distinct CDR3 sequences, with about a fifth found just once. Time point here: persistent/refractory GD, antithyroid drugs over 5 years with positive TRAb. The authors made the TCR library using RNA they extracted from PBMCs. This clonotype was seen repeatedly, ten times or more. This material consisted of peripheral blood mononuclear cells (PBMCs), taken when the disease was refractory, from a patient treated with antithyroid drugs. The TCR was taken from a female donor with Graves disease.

The CDR3 nucleotides read TGTGCCAGCAGTTACACCGGGACTAGCGAGATTCAGTACCAAGAGACCCAGTACTTC. Translated, it gives CASSYTGTSEIQYQETQYF. This chain connects TRBV6-7 to TRBJ2-5; TRBD2 matches 10 bases. TRBV6-7 is an open reading frame, and its role is uncertain. This CDR3 is 19 amino acids long. Trimming removed 2 bases from V and 0 bases from J; junction bases left unmatched: 12.